Shown below are 26 T cell receptor beta chains from a single sample sequenced in a study of shared clonotypes between healthy human individuals. TCRdb's copy holds only in-frame clones and misses some; the assay was immunoSEQ multiplex PCR. Here the sample spans over 700,000 clones, around 70% being singletons. The material sequenced was memory CD4+ T cells sorted from blood. Indicated subset: CD45RA-negative fraction. These receptors came from a woman in her thirties in good health.

The chain employs TRBV10-1 and TRBJ2-1; no reliable D call. Germline V lookup: CDR1 WNHNN, CDR2 SYGVQD (reference sequence). V lost 7 bases, J lost 2 bases, and 9 bases lay in between. The CDR3 extends over 13 amino acids. Here the CDR3 reads CASTDGAYNEQFF. The CDR3 bases are TGCGCCAGCACGGATGGGGCCTACAATGAGCAGTTCTTC.

The chain carries TRBV11-2 and TRBJ2-3; TRBD1 is a possible D gene (6 bases). The CDR3 totals 14 residues. Trimming stripped 3 bases from V and 7 bases from J, with 14 bases between. CDR1 and CDR2 (germline): SGHAT, FQNNGV. CDR3 sequence reads: CASSFHGGQYTQYF. In nucleotides, the CDR3 is TGTGCCAGCAGCTTCCATGGGGGCCAGTATACGCAGTATTTT.

The genes are TRBV7-3 and TRBJ2-3; either TRBD1 or TRBD2 may fit D (5 bases each). V shed 2 bases and J shed 5 bases, with 14 bases lying between them. The CDR3 is made up of 15 amino acids. Germline V gene data show CDR1 as SGHTA and CDR2 as FQGTGA. The CDR3 nucleotides are TGTGCCAGCAGCTTAGTTGGGGGTGAGAAAGATACGCAGTATTTT. This codes for CASSLVGGEKDTQYF.

This clone appeared a single time. The genes are TRBV19 and TRBJ1-2; D gene ambiguous. The CDR3 consists of 14 residues. V lost 4 bases to trimming and J lost 1 base, with 10 bases between them. Germline V lookup: CDR1 LNHDA, CDR2 SQIVND (reference sequence). CDR3 bases: TGTGCCAGTAGTAGCACGAGAGGTAACTATGGCTACACCTTC. It encodes CASSSTRGNYGYTF.

A few counts support this clone. This same CDR3 is encoded by further DNA sequences in the sample. This chain connects TRBV5-1 to TRBJ2-5; no reliable D call. The ends were cut back, 1 base at V and 1 base at J, with 2 bases in the middle. CDR1 and CDR2 from the germline V gene are SGHRS and YFSETQ. The CDR3 consists of 12 residues. Here the CDR3 DNA reads TGCGCCAGCAGCTTGATCCAAGAGACCCAGTACTTC. This encodes CASSLIQETQYF.

This clone has only a few counts. The chain combines TRBV4-1 with TRBJ1-2; TRBD1 agrees at 10 bases. V lost 4 bases, J lost 2 bases, and 7 bases stayed unmatched. The germline V gene has CDR1 MGHRA and CDR2 YSYEKL. The CDR3 length is 16 residues. The CDR3 loop reads CASSPRTGGENYGYTF. CDR3 nucleotide sequence: TGCGCCAGCAGCCCACGGACAGGGGGAGAGAACTATGGCTACACCTTC.

The chain has TRBV7-3 and TRBJ2-2; TRBD1 is a possible D gene (6 bases). The CDR3 length is 16 residues. The ends were cut back, 5 bases at V and 2 bases at J, with 15 bases in the middle. CDR1 is SGHTA, CDR2 FQGTGA, per germline. This CDR3 reads CASSPSGTQNTGELFF. The CDR3 nucleotides read TGTGCCAGCAGCCCGTCCGGGACACAAAACACCGGGGAGCTGTTTTTT.

For the CDR3, the DNA is TGTGCCAGCAGCGCGGGACCCTCCAATGAGCAGTTCTTC. This gives the protein CASSAGPSNEQFF. The genes are TRBV7-3 and TRBJ2-1; possible D gene TRBD2, 6 bases. Trimming pared 5 bases from V and 6 bases from J, leaving 11 bases between. This CDR3 has 13 amino acids. Per germline, CDR1 SGHTA and CDR2 FQGTGA.

The rearrangement links TRBV2 to TRBJ1-1, with D uncertain. The CDR3 extends over 14 amino acids. V was cut by 7 bases and J by 0 bases, with 12 bases left in between. The germline V gene encodes CDR1 SNHLY and CDR2 FYNNEI. CDR3 amino acids: CASTGRRMNTEAFF. In nucleotides, the CDR3 is TGTGCCAGCACCGGACGTCGAATGAACACTGAAGCTTTCTTT.

The chain has TRBV28 and TRBJ2-1, with 8 bases identical to TRBD2. Germline V gives CDR1 MDHEN, CDR2 SYDVKM. Trimming cost V 5 bases and J 4 bases; bases outside gene matches: 10. This CDR3 region has 16 residues. Here the CDR3 reads CASSPVFRGGYNEQFF. CDR3 DNA sequence: TGTGCCAGCAGTCCCGTCTTTCGGGGGGGTTACAATGAGCAGTTCTTC.

This rearrangement joins TRBV28 to TRBJ2-7; 10 positions agree with TRBD1. Germline-derived CDR1 and CDR2 are MDHEN and SYDVKM. V lost 10 bases, J lost 2 bases, and 8 bases stayed unmatched. This CDR3 has 14 residues. Here the CDR3 DNA reads TGTGCCACTGGGTCCGGGACAGGGGCCTACGAGCAGTACTTC. It specifies CATGSGTGAYEQYF.

This sequence joins TRBV5-1 and TRBJ2-5; possible D gene TRBD1, 5 bases. CDR3 length: 14 residues. The germline CDR1 and CDR2 sequences are SGHRS and YFSETQ. Trimming cost V 4 bases and J 5 bases, with 15 bases left between them. This chain's CDR3 is CASSQGHGLETQYF. CDR3 coding DNA: TGCGCCAGCAGCCAAGGACACGGATTGGAGACCCAGTACTTC.

The chain couples TRBV5-1 to TRBJ1-3; weak D call: TRBD1 (6 bases). Germline V gives CDR1 SGHRS, CDR2 YFSETQ. V was shortened by 2 bases and J by 0 bases, with 15 bases between the two germline ends. The CDR3 runs to 17 residues. CDR3 sequence (DNA): TGCGCCAGCAGCTTAGCAGGACAGAGTTTCTCTGGAAACACCATATATTTT. Translated, it gives CASSLAGQSFSGNTIYF.

This clone appeared many times. The chain combines TRBV6-6 with TRBJ1-1; D is possibly TRBD1 (6 bases). V was cut by 5 bases and J by 1 base, with 11 bases left in between. This CDR3 is 14 amino acids long. Germline V gives CDR1 MNHNY, CDR2 SVGAGI (reference sequence). This chain's CDR3 is CASSIQGKNTEAFF. For the CDR3, the DNA is TGTGCCAGCAGTATACAGGGCAAGAACACTGAAGCTTTCTTT.

The J gene is TRBJ2-5, the V gene TRBV11-2; 11 bases agree with TRBD2. The CDR3 loop spans 14 amino acids. Losses at the gene ends were 4 bases for V and 5 bases for J; bases not matched to a gene: 3. Germline CDR1 reads SGHAT; CDR2 reads FQNNGV. Here the CDR3 reads CASSSLAGVETQYF. The CDR3 DNA is TGTGCCAGCAGCTCACTAGCGGGAGTCGAGACCCAGTACTTC.

The J gene is TRBJ2-5, the V gene TRBV11-3; 9 positions agree with TRBD1. The CDR3 runs to 14 residues. V lost 4 bases to trimming and J lost 2 bases; unmatched junction nucleotides: 2. Germline V gene lookup returns CDR1 SGHNT and CDR2 YENEEA. CDR3 in DNA: TGTGCCAGCAGCTCCGGGACAGGGCAAGAGACCCAGTACTTC. It translates to CASSSGTGQETQYF.

This clone appeared a few times. The chain uses TRBV27 and TRBJ2-3, with D possibly being TRBD2 (5 bases). There are 15 residues in the CDR3. Germline values: CDR1 MNHEY, CDR2 SMNVEV (reference sequence). V lost 5 bases and J 11 bases, leaving 23 bases between the germline ends. The CDR3 sequence is CASSATREKRGGQYF. In nucleotides, the CDR3 is TGTGCCAGCAGTGCCACTAGGGAGAAGCGTGGTGGGCAGTATTTT.

The chain combines TRBV5-1 with TRBJ2-5; a weak D match, TRBD1 (6 bases). CDR1 is SGHRS and CDR2 is YFSETQ in the germline V gene. V dropped 4 bases and J dropped 2 bases, with 12 bases sitting between them. This CDR3 is 14 amino acids long. CDR3 in amino acids: CASSRAGEQETQYF. CDR3 DNA: TGCGCCAGCAGCCGGGCAGGGGAACAAGAGACCCAGTACTTC.

The chain is built from TRBV28 and TRBJ1-2, with 7 bases that match TRBD1. The germline V gene encodes CDR1 MDHEN and CDR2 SYDVKM. V lost 6 bases to trimming and J lost 3 bases; unmatched junction nucleotides: 10. CDR3 length: 15 amino acids. This CDR3 reads CASRPLGGTDYGYTF. DNA for the CDR3: TGTGCCAGCAGACCCCTTGGGGGGACAGACTATGGCTACACCTTC.

This chain links TRBV7-9 with TRBJ2-3; D might be TRBD2 (5 bases). The length of the CDR3 is 14 residues. V gave up 5 bases and J gave up 6 bases, with 15 bases separating them. The V gene's germline CDR1 is SEHNR and CDR2 FQNEAQ (reference sequence). CDR3 coding DNA: TGTGCCAGCAGCCCCCGGGGAACGGGGGATACGCAGTATTTT. Translating gives CASSPRGTGDTQYF.

This sequence joins TRBV18 and TRBJ2-5; D not certain. Between the trimmed V and J ends, which lost 0 bases and 5 bases, there was a span of 10 bases. The CDR3 is made up of 14 amino acids. Germline V lookup: CDR1 KGHSH, CDR2 LQKENI. The chain's CDR3 is CASSPPSLRETQYF. CDR3 bases: TGTGCCAGCTCACCACCAAGCTTACGGGAGACCCAGTACTTC. Full variable domain (rest looked up from reference TRBV18 and TRBJ2-5): NAGVMQNPRHLVRRRGQEARLRCSPMKGHSHVYWYRQLPEEGLKFMVYLQKENIIDESGMPKERFSAEFPKEGPSILRIQQVVRGDSAAYFCASSPPSLRETQYFGPGTRLLVL.

The chain joins TRBV28 to TRBJ2-3; 7 bases are shared with TRBD2. The germline V gene encodes CDR1 MDHEN and CDR2 SYDVKM. V shed 7 bases, J shed 4 bases, and the junction held 11 bases outside the gene matches. The CDR3 spans 15 residues. Here the CDR3 reads CASKTLSGEADTQYF. CDR3 coding DNA: TGTGCCAGCAAAACCCTCAGCGGGGAGGCAGATACGCAGTATTTT.

The CDR3 reads CASSLNREPWETQYF. DNA of the CDR3: TGTGCCAGCAGCTTAAACAGGGAACCGTGGGAGACCCAGTACTTC. V is TRBV5-6 and J is TRBJ2-5; tentative D call: TRBD1 (6 bases). The CDR3 extends over 15 amino acids. The germline V and J ends were trimmed by 2 bases and 5 bases, with 16 bases remaining between them. CDR1 is SGHDT, CDR2 YYEEEE, per germline.

J is TRBJ1-2 and V is TRBV4-1; D is uncertain. V shed 1 base and J shed 3 bases, with 12 bases lying between them. This CDR3 spans 15 amino acids. Germline loops: CDR1 MGHRA, CDR2 YSYEKL. Here the CDR3 DNA reads TGCGCCAGCAGCCAAGCAGGTAACGGAGACTATGGCTACACCTTC. As protein: CASSQAGNGDYGYTF.

A word on this clone: Other DNA variants within this sample encode the same CDR3. The chain has TRBV2 and TRBJ2-1; D perhaps matches TRBD2 (5 bases). In germline, CDR1 is SNHLY, CDR2 FYNNEI. With 8 bases removed from V and 3 bases from J, the gap between germline ends came to 5 bases. This CDR3 region has 11 residues. CDR3 region: CASRGYNEQFF. The CDR3 DNA is TGTGCCAGCCGGGGCTACAATGAGCAGTTCTTC.

There are many counts of this clone. This rearrangement joins TRBV9 to TRBJ1-1; a weak D match, TRBD1 (5 bases). This CDR3 contains 14 residues. V was clipped by 0 bases and J by 4 bases, with 10 bases between them. Germline CDR1 SGDLS, CDR2 YYNGEE. The chain's CDR3 is CASSVGTGGTEAFF. In DNA, the CDR3 is TGTGCCAGCAGCGTAGGAACGGGGGGCACTGAAGCTTTCTTT.